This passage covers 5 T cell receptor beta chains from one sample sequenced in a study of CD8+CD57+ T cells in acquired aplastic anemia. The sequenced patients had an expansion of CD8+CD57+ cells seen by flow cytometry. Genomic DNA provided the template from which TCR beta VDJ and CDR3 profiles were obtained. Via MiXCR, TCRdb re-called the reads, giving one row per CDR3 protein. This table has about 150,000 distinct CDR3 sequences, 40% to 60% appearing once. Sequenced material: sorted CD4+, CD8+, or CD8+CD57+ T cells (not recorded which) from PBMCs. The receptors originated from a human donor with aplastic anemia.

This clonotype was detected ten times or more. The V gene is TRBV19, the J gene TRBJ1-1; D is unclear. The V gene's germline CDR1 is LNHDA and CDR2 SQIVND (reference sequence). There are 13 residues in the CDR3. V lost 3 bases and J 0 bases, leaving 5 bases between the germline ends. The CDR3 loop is CASSIILNTEAFF. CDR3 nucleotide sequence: TGTGCCAGTAGTATTATTCTGAACACTGAAGCTTTCTTT.

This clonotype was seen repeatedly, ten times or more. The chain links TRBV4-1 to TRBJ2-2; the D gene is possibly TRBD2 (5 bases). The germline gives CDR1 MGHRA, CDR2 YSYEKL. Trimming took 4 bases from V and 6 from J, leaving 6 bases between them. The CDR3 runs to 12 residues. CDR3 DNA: TGCGCCAGCAGCCGGGAGCCCGGGGAGCTGTTTTTT. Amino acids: CASSREPGELFF.

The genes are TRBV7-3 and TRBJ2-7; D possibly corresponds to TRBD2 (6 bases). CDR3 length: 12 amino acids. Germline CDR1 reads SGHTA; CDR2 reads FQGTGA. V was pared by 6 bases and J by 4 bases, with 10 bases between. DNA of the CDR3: TGTGCCAGCAGGGACGGGGGATACGAGCAGTACTTC. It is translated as CASRDGGYEQYF.

The CDR3 region is CASSHGISVHEQYF. The DNA for the CDR3 is TGTGCCAGCAGCCACGGGATCAGCGTGCACGAGCAGTACTTC. The rearrangement joins TRBV7-8 to TRBJ2-7, with a possible D match to TRBD2 (5 bases). Looked up from germline, CDR1 is SGHVS and CDR2 is FQNEAQ. Trimming removed 5 bases at V and 5 bases at J, with 16 bases between. CDR3 length: 14 amino acids.

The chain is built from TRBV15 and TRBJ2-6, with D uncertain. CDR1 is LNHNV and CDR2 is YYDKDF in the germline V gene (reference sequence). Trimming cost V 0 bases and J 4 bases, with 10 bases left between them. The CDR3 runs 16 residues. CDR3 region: CATSREWSSGANVLTF. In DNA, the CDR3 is TGTGCCACCAGCAGAGAATGGTCCTCGGGGGCCAACGTCCTGACTTTC.